This T cell receptor (beta chain) was sequenced during a study of T cells in Graves' hyperthyroidism and ophthalmopathy. Across the study: Peripheral blood draws took place at initial diagnosis, ahead of any treatment.

The CDR3 regions of TCR beta were amplified from RNA transcripts. HTBI primers were employed in a first-round RT-PCR of the TCR CDR3. Each CDR3 protein is one row after TCRdb ran MiXCR on the multiplex PCR reads. The sample has more than 350,000 distinct CDR3 sequences, over 12% seen once. Study-level points and caveats: Peripheral blood also featured most of the thyroid clonotypes expanded above 0.001.

This clonotype was seen a handful of times. Its antigen is undetermined. Germline values: CDR1 SGHTA, CDR2 FQGTGA. V shed 6 bases and J shed 0 bases, with 13 bases lying between them. This CDR3 comprises 15 residues. Sequencing input: blood. The TCR originated in an older woman with Graves' ophthalmopathy. The J gene is TRBJ2-3, the V gene TRBV7-3, with TRBD2 as a possible D gene (6 bases). CDR3 region: CASSPTAGSTDTQYF. The CDR3 DNA is TGTGCCAGCAGTCCCACAGCGGGTAGCACAGATACGCAGTATTTT.